The clone carrying this T cell receptor (beta chain) was detected a few times. Its antigen is unidentified. This entry belongs to a study of T-cell reconstitution after alpha-beta-depleted transplantation in children. Construction of the TCRbeta library involved unique molecular identifiers. Each CDR3 protein gets one entry after TCRdb re-called the PCR reads with MiXCR. The sample contains over 400,000 distinct CDR3 sequences, 43% of which appear only once. The CDR3 runs to 13 residues. The V end lost 10 bases, the J end lost 1 base, and 11 bases lay between the germline ends. Per the germline V gene, CDR1 is WSHSY and CDR2 is SAAADI. The study's findings and limits: Diversity and T-cell counts at one year after transplant derived mostly from new T cells. About two months after transplant, alpha-beta T cells reportedly came from several hundred expanded graft clones. There were some patients whose high TCRbeta diversity at day 60 came from surviving recipient T cells and thymic progenitors.

This specimen was PBMCs, taken before TCRalphabeta/CD19-depleted stem cell transplant. This clonotype was obtained from a girl aged 2 to 9 with aplastic anemia, due to receive a stem cell transplant. The gene calls are TRBV10-2 and TRBJ2-1; no reliable D call. Here the CDR3 reads CATSIRSYNEQFF. The DNA of the CDR3 is TGCGCCACCTCGATCCGTTCCTACAATGAGCAGTTCTTC.